This entry concerns a single T cell receptor (beta chain). The CDR3 runs 13 residues. V was shortened by 2 bases and J by 2 bases, with 6 bases between the two germline ends. Germline loops: CDR1 ENHRY, CDR2 SYGVKD. This record belongs to a study of OX40 agonist ivuxolimab in advanced cancers. Background on the study: Of mixed ages from about 20 to 90 and averaging about 65 years, the group was almost 85% male.

The method was immunoSEQ multiplex PCR; TCRdb's version includes in-frame clones alone and lacks a portion of them. The data hold 120,000 or so clones, with 93% observed a single time. Here the sequenced sample was CD4+ or CD8+ T cells sorted from blood, taken in a trial of the OX40 agonist ivuxolimab. This sequence was found in an adult with an advanced solid tumor such as melanoma, head and neck, liver or kidney cancer. The rearrangement uses TRBV10-3 and TRBJ1-1; D ambiguous. CDR3 sequence reads: CAISELVNTEAFF. CDR3 nucleotide sequence: TGTGCCATCAGTGAGCTGGTAAACACTGAAGCTTTCTTT.